The rows below give T cell receptor beta chains drawn from one sample of a study of blood T cell repertoires in COVID-19. The protocol was immunoSEQ multiplex PCR, while the TCRdb copy is restricted to in-frame clones and leaves out a portion. This table holds about 120,000 clones, 55% to 75% found once. The sequenced material came from peripheral blood. The source of these receptors is an older woman with acute or convalescent COVID-19. Both conserved end residues are part of each CDR3. The D gene is left open where the match is weak. Clone size is stated in some rows and not others, as once, few, many or a class when expanded.

clone_size | j_call | d_call | v_call | cdr3_nt | cdr3_aa
- | TRBJ1-5 | - | TRBV6-6 | TGTGCCAGAGTGACAGCTTCTAATCAGCCCCAGCATTTT | CARVTASNQPQHF
- | TRBJ2-7 | TRBD2 | TRBV28 | TGTGCCAGCAGCGGGAGGCTCTACGAGCAGTACTTC | CASSGRLYEQYF
- | TRBJ1-2 | TRBD1 | TRBV7-2 | TGTGCCAGCAGCTTCCCGGGGACAGCGAAATATCACTTC | CASSFPGTAKYHF
few | TRBJ2-1 | TRBD2 | TRBV9 | TGTGCCAGCAGCCTCAGCGGGGGCCTCTACAATGAGCAGTTCTTC | CASSLSGGLYNEQFF
once | TRBJ1-4 | TRBD1 | TRBV25-1 | TGTGCCAGCAGTGGCCGGGCAGGGGGTGAAAAACTGTTTTTT | CASSGRAGGEKLFF
- | TRBJ1-1 | - | TRBV25-1 | TGTGCCAGCAGTCACGGCCGGGTTGGGGGAGGGGATGAAGCTTTCTTT | CASSHGRVGGGDEAFF
- | TRBJ1-1 | - | TRBV18 | TGTGCCAGCTCACCACCGGCAGGGCGAACTGAAGCTTTCTTT | CASSPPAGRTEAFF
few | TRBJ2-1 | - | TRBV28 | TGTGCCAGCAGTTTACAAAGGAGGACGGGGACCTACAATGAGCAGTTCTTC | CASSLQRRTGTYNEQFF
once | TRBJ2-2 | - | TRBV10-2 | TGCGCCAGCAGTGTTAGGAGTCCCGGGGAGCTGTTTTTT | CASSVRSPGELFF
- | TRBJ1-2 | - | TRBV30 | TGTGCCTGGGACGGACAGATTCATAACTATGGCTACACCTTC | CAWDGQIHNYGYTF
few | TRBJ1-1 | TRBD1 | TRBV2 | TGTGCCAGCCGCCTGGCCTACAGGGGTGAAGCTTTCTTT | CASRLAYRGEAFF
- | TRBJ2-3 | - | TRBV6-6 | TGTGCCAGCAGTCCTAGTTGGGGCGCAGATACGCAGTATTTT | CASSPSWGADTQYF
few | TRBJ1-2 | - | TRBV25-1 | TGTGCCAGCAGTCAACCGACAGGTGCTGGCTACACCTTC | CASSQPTGAGYTF
- | TRBJ2-1 | TRBD1 | TRBV7-6 | TGTGCCAGCAGCTTAGATACAGGGGGCTTAACCAATGAGCAGTTCTTC | CASSLDTGGLTNEQFF
many | TRBJ2-7 | TRBD1 | TRBV29-1 | TGCAGCGTTCCCTCGGCAGGGGGCTTTGGCGAGCAGTACTTC | CSVPSAGGFGEQYF
- | TRBJ2-1 | TRBD1 | TRBV19 | TGTGCCAGTAGCCGCCCCCGGGACAGGGAGAGAGGCTCCTACAATGAGCAGTTCTTC | CASSRPRDRERGSYNEQFF
- | TRBJ1-2 | - | TRBV3-1/TRBV3-2 | TGTGCCAGCAGCCAACTTTTAGCTAACTATGGCTACACCTTC | CASSQLLANYGYTF
- | TRBJ1-1 | - | TRBV5-1 | TGCGCCAGCAGCTCTATCGGAGGGAACACTGAAGCTTTCTTT | CASSSIGGNTEAFF
- | TRBJ2-7 | TRBD2 | TRBV15 | TGTGCCACCAGCAGAAGAGGGACTAGATCCGAGCAGTACTTC | CATSRRGTRSEQYF
- | TRBJ2-7 | TRBD1 | TRBV28 | TGTGCCAGCATCTCAGGACAGGCCTACGAGCAGTACTTC | CASISGQAYEQYF
- | TRBJ2-1 | TRBD2 | TRBV3-1/TRBV3-2 | TGTGCCAGCAGCCGCCTCCGGGAGGGCAATGAGCAGTTCTTC | CASSRLREGNEQFF
- | TRBJ2-5 | TRBD2 | TRBV19 | TGTGCCAGTAATCCGAGCGGGGGGAGCGAGACCCAGTACTTC | CASNPSGGSETQYF
few | TRBJ2-7 | TRBD1 | TRBV7-9 | TGTGCCAGCAGCCCAGGACAGGGGACGAGCGAGCAGTACTTC | CASSPGQGTSEQYF
- | TRBJ1-1 | TRBD1 | TRBV2 | TGTGCCAGCAGGGACAGGGGATCGTGGACTGAAGCTTTCTTT | CASRDRGSWTEAFF
few | TRBJ2-5 | TRBD2 | TRBV3-1/TRBV3-2 | TGTGCCAGCAGCCAAGGGGAGGACGGGAGGGGAGAGACCCAGTACTTC | CASSQGEDGRGETQYF
- | TRBJ2-1 | - | TRBV9 | TGTGCCAGCAGCGTAGGAGCGGCCGCCAATGAGCAGTTCTTC | CASSVGAAANEQFF
- | TRBJ2-5 | - | TRBV4-3 | TGCGCCAGCAGCAGTAGGACAGTCTCTAGTACCCAGTACTTC | CASSSRTVSSTQYF
- | TRBJ2-5 | TRBD2 | TRBV13 | TGTGCCAGCAGCTTTCGGACTAGCGGGAGAGAGACCCAGTACTTC | CASSFRTSGRETQYF
few | TRBJ2-7 | TRBD1 | TRBV14 | TGTGCCAGCAGCCCACTCGCGGACAGGGGAGTCTACGAGCAGTACTTC | CASSPLADRGVYEQYF
- | TRBJ2-1 | TRBD2 | TRBV29-1 | TGCAGCGTTTCACTAGCGGCATCCTACAATGAGCAGTTCTTC | CSVSLAASYNEQFF
- | TRBJ1-2 | - | TRBV28 | TGTGCCAGCAGTGTACCAGCTAACTATGGCTACACCTTC | CASSVPANYGYTF
- | TRBJ2-1 | TRBD2 | TRBV29-1 | TGCAGCGTTCTAGCGGGGGGGCCTGATGAGCAGTTCTTC | CSVLAGGPDEQFF
- | TRBJ1-2 | - | TRBV27 | TGTGCCAGCAGTCCGCTAGACAGACTCTATGGCTACACCTTC | CASSPLDRLYGYTF
- | TRBJ2-3 | - | TRBV6-6 | TGTGCCAGCAGTTACGTCGGGGGGCTTATGACAGATACGCAGTATTTT | CASSYVGGLMTDTQYF
- | TRBJ1-6 | - | TRBV5-1 | TGCGCCAGCGGAAGCGGTGGTAATTCACCCCTCCACTTT | CASGSGGNSPLHF
- | TRBJ1-3 | TRBD1 | TRBV28 | TGTGCCAGCAGCCCGACAGGGGGCTACTCTGGAAACACCATATATTTT | CASSPTGGYSGNTIYF
once | TRBJ2-1 | TRBD2 | TRBV4-3 | TGCGCCAGCAGCCGGTATACGACTAGCGGGGGGAATAATGAGCAGTTCTTC | CASSRYTTSGGNNEQFF
- | TRBJ2-1 | - | TRBV18 | TGTGCCAGCTCGACGAGGGGGTCTGAGCAGTTCTTC | CASSTRGSEQFF
- | TRBJ1-2 | - | TRBV3-1/TRBV3-2 | TGTGCCAGCAGCCAAGTCCAGGTCGGGGACTATGGCTACACCTTC | CASSQVQVGDYGYTF
- | TRBJ1-4 | TRBD1 | TRBV2 | TGTGCCAGCAGCCTCGACAGGGATGAAAAACTGTTTTTT | CASSLDRDEKLFF
- | TRBJ1-4 | - | TRBV20-1 | TGCAGCGCTAATGAGAACGGTCCTAATGAAAAACTGTTTTTT | CSANENGPNEKLFF
- | TRBJ2-1 | TRBD2 | TRBV7-8 | TGTGCCAGCAGCTTAGGTTTTGGACTAGCGGGGGGGCCTCAAAATGAGCAGTTCTTC | CASSLGFGLAGGPQNEQFF
- | TRBJ2-1 | - | TRBV20-1 | TGCAGTGCTACCGGACAGAATGAGCAGTTCTTC | CSATGQNEQFF
once | TRBJ2-5 | - | TRBV5-1 | TGCGCCAGCAGCCGAGGACTGAGGATCCTTCAAGAGACCCAGTACTTC | CASSRGLRILQETQYF